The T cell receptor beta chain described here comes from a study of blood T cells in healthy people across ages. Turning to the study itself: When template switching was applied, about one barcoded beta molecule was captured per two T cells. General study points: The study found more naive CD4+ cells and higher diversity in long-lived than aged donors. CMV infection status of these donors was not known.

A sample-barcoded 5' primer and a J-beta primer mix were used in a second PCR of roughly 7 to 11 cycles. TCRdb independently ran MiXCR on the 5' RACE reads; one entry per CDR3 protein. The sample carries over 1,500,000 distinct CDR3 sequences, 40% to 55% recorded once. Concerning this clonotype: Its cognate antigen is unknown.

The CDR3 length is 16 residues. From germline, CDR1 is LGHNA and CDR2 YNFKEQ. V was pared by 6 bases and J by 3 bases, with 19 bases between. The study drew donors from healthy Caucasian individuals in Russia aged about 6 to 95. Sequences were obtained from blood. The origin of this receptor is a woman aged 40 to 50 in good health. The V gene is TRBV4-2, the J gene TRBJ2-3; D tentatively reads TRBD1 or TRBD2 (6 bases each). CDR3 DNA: TGTGCCAGCAGTCTCGAAGGGGGGCTTGCGACAGATACGCAGTATTTT. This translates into CASSLEGGLATDTQYF.